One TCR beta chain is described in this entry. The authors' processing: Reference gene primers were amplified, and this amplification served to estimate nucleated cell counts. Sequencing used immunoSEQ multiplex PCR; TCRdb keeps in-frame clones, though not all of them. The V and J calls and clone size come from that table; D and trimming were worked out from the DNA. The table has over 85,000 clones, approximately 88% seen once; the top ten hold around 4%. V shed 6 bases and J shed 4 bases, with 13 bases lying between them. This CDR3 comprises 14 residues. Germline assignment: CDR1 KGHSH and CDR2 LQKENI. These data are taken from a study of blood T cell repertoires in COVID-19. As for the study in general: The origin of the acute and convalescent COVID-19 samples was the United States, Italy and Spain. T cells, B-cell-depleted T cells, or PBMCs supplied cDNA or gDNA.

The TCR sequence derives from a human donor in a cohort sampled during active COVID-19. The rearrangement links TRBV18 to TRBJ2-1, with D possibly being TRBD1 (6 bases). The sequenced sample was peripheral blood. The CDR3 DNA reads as TGTGCCAGCTCCCGCGATACAGGGTACAATGAGCAGTTCTTC. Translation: CASSRDTGYNEQFF.